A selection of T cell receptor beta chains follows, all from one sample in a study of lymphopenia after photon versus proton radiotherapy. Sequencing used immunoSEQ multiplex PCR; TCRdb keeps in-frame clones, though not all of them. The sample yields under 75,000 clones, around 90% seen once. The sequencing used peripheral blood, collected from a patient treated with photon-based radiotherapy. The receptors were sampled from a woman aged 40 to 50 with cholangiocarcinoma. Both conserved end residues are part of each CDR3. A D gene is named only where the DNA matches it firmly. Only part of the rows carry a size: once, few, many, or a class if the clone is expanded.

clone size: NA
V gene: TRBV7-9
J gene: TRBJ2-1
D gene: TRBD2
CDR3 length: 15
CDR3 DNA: TGTGCCAGCAGCTTAGTAGCTAGCGGGGGGGCCGGTCAGTTCTTC
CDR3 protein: CASSLVASGGAGQFF

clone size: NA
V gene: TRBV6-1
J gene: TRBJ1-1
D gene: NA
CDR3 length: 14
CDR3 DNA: TGTGCCAGCGCCCAGGGACCGAGAAACACTGAAGCTTTCTTT
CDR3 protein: CASAQGPRNTEAFF

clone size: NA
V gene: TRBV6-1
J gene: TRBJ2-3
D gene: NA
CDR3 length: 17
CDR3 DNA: TGTGCCAGCAGTGAATTAGGGACGGGACTCTACACAGATACGCAGTATTTT
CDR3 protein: CASSELGTGLYTDTQYF

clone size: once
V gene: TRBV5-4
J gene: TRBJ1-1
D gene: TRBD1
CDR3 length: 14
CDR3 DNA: TGTGCCAGCAGCTTCGGACAGGCGAACACTGAAGCTTTCTTT
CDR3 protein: CASSFGQANTEAFF

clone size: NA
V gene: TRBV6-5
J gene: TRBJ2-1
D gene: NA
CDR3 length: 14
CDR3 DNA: TGTGCCAGCAGGAGCGACGGAGCCTACAATGAGCAGTTCTTC
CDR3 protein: CASRSDGAYNEQFF

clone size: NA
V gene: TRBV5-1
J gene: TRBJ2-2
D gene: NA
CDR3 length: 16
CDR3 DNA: TGCGCCAGCAGCCCCGCGGTCAGAAAGGACACCGGGGAGCTGTTTTTT
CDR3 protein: CASSPAVRKDTGELFF

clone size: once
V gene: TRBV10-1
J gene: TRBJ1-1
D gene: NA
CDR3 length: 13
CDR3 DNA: TGCGCCAGCAGTGAGTCAAGGGAAACTGAAGCTTTCTTT
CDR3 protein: CASSESRETEAFF

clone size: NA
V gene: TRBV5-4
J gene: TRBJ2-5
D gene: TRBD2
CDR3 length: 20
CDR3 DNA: TGTGCCAGCAGCTTGTACAGGACTAGCGGGGGGGCCGGTCGTTTTGAGACCCAGTACTTC
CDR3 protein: CASSLYRTSGGAGRFETQYF

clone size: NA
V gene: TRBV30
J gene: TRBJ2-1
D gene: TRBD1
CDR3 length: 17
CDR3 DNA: TGTGCCTGGAGTGCCGCCGGGACAGGGGGCCTTCCGGATGAGCAGTTCTTC
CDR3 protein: CAWSAAGTGGLPDEQFF

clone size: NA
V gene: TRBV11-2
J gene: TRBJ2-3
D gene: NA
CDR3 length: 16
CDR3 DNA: TGTGCCAGCAGCGCAACCTCGCCACAGCTTCCAGATACGCAGTATTTT
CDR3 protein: CASSATSPQLPDTQYF

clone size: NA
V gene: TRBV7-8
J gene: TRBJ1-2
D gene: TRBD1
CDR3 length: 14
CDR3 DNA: TGTGCCAGCAGCTTAGGGGACAGGAACTATGGCTACACCTTC
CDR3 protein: CASSLGDRNYGYTF

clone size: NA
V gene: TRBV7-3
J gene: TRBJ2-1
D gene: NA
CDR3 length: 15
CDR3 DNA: TGTGCCAGCAGCTTAGCGGGGCTTAAGAACAATGAGCAGTTCTTC
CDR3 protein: CASSLAGLKNNEQFF

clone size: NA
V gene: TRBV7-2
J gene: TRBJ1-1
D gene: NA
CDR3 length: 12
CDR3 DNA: TGTGCCAGCAGCTTAAGTGGGAGGATGGCTTTCTTT
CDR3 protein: CASSLSGRMAFF

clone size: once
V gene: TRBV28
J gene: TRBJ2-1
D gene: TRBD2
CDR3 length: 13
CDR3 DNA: TGTGCCAGCAGTTTGGGACTAGAAGGTGAGCAGTTCTTC
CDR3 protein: CASSLGLEGEQFF

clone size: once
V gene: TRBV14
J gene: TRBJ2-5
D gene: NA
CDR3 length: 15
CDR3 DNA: TGTGCCAGCAGCCAAGGCAGGGGCGTTCAAGAGACCCAGTACTTC
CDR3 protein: CASSQGRGVQETQYF

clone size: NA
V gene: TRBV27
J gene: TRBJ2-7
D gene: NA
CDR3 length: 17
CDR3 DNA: TGTGCCAGCAGTTTATCGTGGACCCCCCAGAACTTCTACGAGCAGTACTTC
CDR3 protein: CASSLSWTPQNFYEQYF

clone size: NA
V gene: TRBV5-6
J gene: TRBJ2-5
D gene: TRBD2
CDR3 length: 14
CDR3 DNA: TGTGCCACCCAAAGACTAGCAGGCCAAGAGACCCAGTACTTC
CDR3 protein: CATQRLAGQETQYF

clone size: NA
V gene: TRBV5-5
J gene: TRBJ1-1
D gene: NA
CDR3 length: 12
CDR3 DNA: TGTGCCAGCAGCATAGGGAACACTGAAGCTTTCTTT
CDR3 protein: CASSIGNTEAFF

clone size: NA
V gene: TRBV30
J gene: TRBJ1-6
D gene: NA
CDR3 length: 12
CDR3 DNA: TGTGCCTGGAGGACCCAGAATTCACCCCTCCACTTT
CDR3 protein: CAWRTQNSPLHF

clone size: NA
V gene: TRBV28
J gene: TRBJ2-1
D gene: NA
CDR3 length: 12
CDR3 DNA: TGTGCCAGCAGTTACGCCTACAATGAGCAGTTCTTC
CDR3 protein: CASSYAYNEQFF

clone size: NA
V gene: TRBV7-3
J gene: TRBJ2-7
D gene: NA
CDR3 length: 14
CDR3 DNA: TGTGCCAGCAGCCAAGGGGGGAGCTCCTACGAGCAGTACTTC
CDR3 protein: CASSQGGSSYEQYF

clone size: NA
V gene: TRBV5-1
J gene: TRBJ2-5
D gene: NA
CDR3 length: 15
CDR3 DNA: TGCGCCAGCAGCGAAGCCACCGGCGGCGGTGGGACCCAGTACTTC
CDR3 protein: CASSEATGGGGTQYF

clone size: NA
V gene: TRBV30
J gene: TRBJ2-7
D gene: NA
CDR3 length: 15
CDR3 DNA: TGTGCCTGGCAATACTCTAGGGATCCGACCTACGAGCAGTACTTC
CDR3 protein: CAWQYSRDPTYEQYF

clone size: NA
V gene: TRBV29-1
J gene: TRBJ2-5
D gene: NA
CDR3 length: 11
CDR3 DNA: TGCAGCGCCCTTGATGACCGGACCCAGTACTTC
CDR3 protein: CSALDDRTQYF

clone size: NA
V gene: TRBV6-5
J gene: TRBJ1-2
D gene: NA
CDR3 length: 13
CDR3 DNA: TGTGCCAGCAGGGACAGTATCAACTATGGCTACACCTTC
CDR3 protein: CASRDSINYGYTF

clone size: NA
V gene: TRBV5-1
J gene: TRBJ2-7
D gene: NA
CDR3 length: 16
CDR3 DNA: TGCGCCAGCAGCTTGGAATTTGGGGACCCCTCCTACGAGCAGTACTTC
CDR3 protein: CASSLEFGDPSYEQYF

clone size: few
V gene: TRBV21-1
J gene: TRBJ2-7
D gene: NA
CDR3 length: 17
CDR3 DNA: TGTGCCAGCAGCAAAGTTGGAAAGAGCGGGGGGGTCTACGAGCAGTACTTC
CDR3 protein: CASSKVGKSGGVYEQYF

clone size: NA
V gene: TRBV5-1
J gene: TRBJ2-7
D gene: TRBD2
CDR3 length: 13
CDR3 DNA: TGCGCCAGCAGCCCCCGGACTAGCGGGGGTCAGTACTTC
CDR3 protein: CASSPRTSGGQYF

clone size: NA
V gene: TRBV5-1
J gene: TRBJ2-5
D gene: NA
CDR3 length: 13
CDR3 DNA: TGCGCCAGCAGCTTGGCGCTACAAGAGACCCAGTACTTC
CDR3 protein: CASSLALQETQYF

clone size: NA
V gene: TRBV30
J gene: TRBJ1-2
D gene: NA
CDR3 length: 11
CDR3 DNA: TGTGCCTGGGCGACCTCGCGAGGCTACACCTTC
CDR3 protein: CAWATSRGYTF

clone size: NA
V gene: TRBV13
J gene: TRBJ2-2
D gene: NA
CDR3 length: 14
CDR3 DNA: TGTGCCAGCAGCTTTGGGAAGAACACCGGGGAGCTGTTTTTT
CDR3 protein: CASSFGKNTGELFF

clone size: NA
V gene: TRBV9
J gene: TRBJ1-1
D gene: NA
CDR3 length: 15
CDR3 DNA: TGTGCCAGCAGCCCTCCGTCGGGGAGGGAAACTGAAGCTTTCTTT
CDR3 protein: CASSPPSGRETEAFF

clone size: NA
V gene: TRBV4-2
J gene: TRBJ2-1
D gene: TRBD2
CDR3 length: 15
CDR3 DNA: TGTGCCAGCAGCCCTAGCGGGGGGGCGGGTAATGAGCAGTTCTTC
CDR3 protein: CASSPSGGAGNEQFF

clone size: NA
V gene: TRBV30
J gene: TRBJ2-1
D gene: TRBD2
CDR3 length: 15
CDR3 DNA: TGTGCCTTATTAGCGGGAGGGATGTCCTACAATGAGCAGTTCTTC
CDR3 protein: CALLAGGMSYNEQFF

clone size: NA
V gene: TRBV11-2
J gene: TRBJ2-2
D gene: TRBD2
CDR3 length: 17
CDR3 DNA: TGTGCCAGCAGCTTTAAACTAGCGGGAGGGTACACCGGGGAGCTGTTTTTT
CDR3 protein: CASSFKLAGGYTGELFF

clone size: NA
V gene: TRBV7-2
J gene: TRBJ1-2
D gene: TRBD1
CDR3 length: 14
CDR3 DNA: TGTGCCAGCAGCGCACAGGGGGTGAGGGATGGCTACACCTTC
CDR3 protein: CASSAQGVRDGYTF

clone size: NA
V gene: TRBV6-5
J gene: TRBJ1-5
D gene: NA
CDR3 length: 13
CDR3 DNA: TGTGCCAGCAGTTACCGGGTCAATCAGCCCCAGCATTTT
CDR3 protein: CASSYRVNQPQHF

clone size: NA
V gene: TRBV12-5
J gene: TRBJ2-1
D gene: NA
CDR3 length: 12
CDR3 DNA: TGTGCTAGTGGTTACCCCGAGGGGAGGCAGTTCTTC
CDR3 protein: CASGYPEGRQFF

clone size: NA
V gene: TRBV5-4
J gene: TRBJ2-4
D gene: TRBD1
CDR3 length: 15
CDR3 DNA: TGTGCCAGCAGCTTGGGGACAGGGTGGCAAAACATTCAGTACTTC
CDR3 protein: CASSLGTGWQNIQYF

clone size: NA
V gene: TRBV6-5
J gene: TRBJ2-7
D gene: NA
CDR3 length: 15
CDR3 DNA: TGTGCCAGCAGCTCGACGAGCGTTAGGTCTGACGAGCAGTACTTC
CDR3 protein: CASSSTSVRSDEQYF

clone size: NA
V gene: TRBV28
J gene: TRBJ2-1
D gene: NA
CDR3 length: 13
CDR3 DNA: TGTGCCAGCTGGAAAGGAACTTACAATGAGCAGTTCTTC
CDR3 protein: CASWKGTYNEQFF

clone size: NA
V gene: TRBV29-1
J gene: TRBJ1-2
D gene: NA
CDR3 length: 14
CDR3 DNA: TGCAGCGTTGAGTCAGTCGGTCCCTCCTATGGCTACACCTTC
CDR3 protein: CSVESVGPSYGYTF